The entry below describes one T cell receptor (beta chain). Its recognized antigen is unknown. One base away there is no much larger clone; base qualities are not given. Library creation used the immunoSEQ multiplex PCR assay. The multiplex PCR relied on a mix of 60 forward primers for TCR Vbeta segments and 13 reverse primers for TCR Jbeta segments. The CDR3 region of rearranged TCR beta genes was amplified from genomic DNA by a multiplex PCR assay. On the Illumina HiSeq System, the amplified TCR beta libraries were sequenced as 87-base-pair reads. As for the original processing: In a later analysis, some 80 million unique TCR beta chains were counted across the 650 to 700 repertoires, and approximately 11 million of these chains were shared by at least two donors. Raw reads were error-corrected and collapsed into unique sequences with a nearest-neighbor algorithm that merged closely related sequences to remove PCR and sequencing errors. CDR3 sequences were aligned to IMGT reference sequences to assign V, D and J gene segments. For a sequence to be retained, at least a six-nucleotide match to both a V gene segment and a J gene segment was required. Rearrangements were called productive when the CDR3 lacked stop codons and stayed in frame with V and J; all others were non-productive. CDR3 was defined by IMGT convention, running from the second conserved V-encoded cysteine to the conserved J-encoded phenylalanine. The earlier analysis of about 530 of the donors excluded any sequence lacking an unambiguous match to a single V gene segment. In an earlier analysis of some 590 of the donors, V segments were called functional above 56.7% productive rearrangements and were called segregating when the between-donor standard deviation exceeded 5%. A statistical classification framework was built for diagnosing cytomegalovirus status from the catalog of TCR beta chain sequences. In a later analysis, TCR nucleotide sequences were compared against IMGT/GENE-DB human TR gene sequences so that V and J genes could be assigned. Using the TCRdist pipeline, a later analysis assigned CDR3 sequences along with most-parsimonious VDJ recombination scenarios. In a later analysis, each TCR beta chain was defined by its CDR3 amino acid sequence together with its V-gene family, and reads without a unique V-gene family were excluded. In a later analysis, approximately 640 highly shared, low-generation-probability nucleotide sequences were removed to address suspected cross-contamination and a sequencing artifact. In a later analysis, a clonal expansion index for each public chain was calculated from normalized within-repertoire ranks of inferred template counts. In a later analysis, generation probabilities were computed using a VDJ recombination model fitted to out-of-frame rearrangements, and the results were checked against IGoR. Hypergeometric tests were used in a later analysis to score TCR-TCR, TCR-HLA and TCR-CMV co-occurrence, with a repertoire-size bias correction applied to the TCR pairs. In a later analysis, false discovery rates were estimated by permuting HLA or CMV assignments 20 times. In a later analysis, co-occurring TCRs were grouped with DBSCAN, and TCRdist sequence similarity was added when clustering was performed within HLA-allele-positive subsets. Co-occurrence clustering excluded repertoires with fewer than 30,000 or more than 120,000 public chains, plus five with anomalous nucleotide sharing. In TCRdb, the immuneACCESS table is reduced to in-frame sequences with V and J assigned. These tables do not hold every clone; where another copy was compared, an unresolved V gene accounts for under half, and the others remain unexplained. The V and J calls and the clone size are those of that table, but D and trimming were determined from the DNA. This sample is represented by about 94,000 clones; roughly 86% of them were singletons. The top ten hold 10% of the sample.

V is pared back by 3 bases and J by 12 bases, with 15 bases lying between the germline termini. The CDR3 holds 13 amino acids from the cysteine to the phenylalanine. This entry keeps only the CDR3 DNA: 39 bases, framed from base 1. CDR1 and CDR2 are read off the germline V gene as SGHNT and YENEEA. The cohort comprised some 700 healthy bone marrow donors. Cohort members were all nominally healthy when sampled, although unrecorded immune exposures were likely present. CMV serostatus was recorded as positive for roughly 290 and negative for about 50% of the roughly 670 cohort members, whereas no CMV serostatus was recorded for the donor in question. Each donor provided a peripheral blood sample, and peripheral blood mononuclear cells were used for TCR beta sequencing. Genomic DNA extraction from the blood cell samples was performed with the Qiagen DNeasy Blood Extraction Kit. The entry originates in a study of cytomegalovirus exposure and HLA in healthy donors (TCRdb year 2017). Background for the entire study: An earlier analysis of roughly 500 of the donors reported 250 to 300 Gb of sequence data and around 120 million unique TCR beta sequences from roughly 200 million T cells. Among a few hundred genotyped donors of the cohort, an average of around 240,000 unique TCR beta nucleotide sequences were sequenced per donor, 15% to 20% of them non-productive. Typing coverage differed by locus: A, B, C, DRB1 and DQB1 were typed in roughly 620-640 donors, DQA1 in 500 to 550, DPA1 in approximately 610, and DPB1 in roughly 470. A later genetic analysis took genome-wide SNP genotypes for about 55% of the roughly 700 donors and used that subset as a discovery cohort. To decide whether each TCR beta V gene segment behaved as functional or pseudogenic, an earlier analysis of fewer than 750 of the donors relied on high-throughput TCR beta sequencing. Both class I and class II loci were covered by HLA typing, at four-digit resolution. High-throughput TCR immunosequencing, statistical association of individual TCRs with disease status, and machine learning were combined to predict cytomegalovirus infection status. The study was designed to test whether signatures of past pathogen exposure could be identified by cataloging public T cell receptors. Donor age, sex, ethnicity and CMV serostatus were compiled alongside the repertoire data. Using immunosequencing, the study profiled T cell repertoires from 640 or so subjects and related those repertoires to cytomegalovirus serostatus. Five DR-DQ haplotypes were handled as single units for association and clustering because linkage in the cohort was strong. The genetic ancestry cluster associated with self-reported Caucasian donors included around four fifths of the 398 genotyped donors. In addition to the first cohort of 666 subjects, a separate validation cohort of approximately 110 different subjects was used. An early release that covered some 630 HLA-typed donors contained approximately 300 gigabases of sequencing data and 65 million to 100 million unique TCR sequences. A later analysis re-analyzed previously published TCR beta repertoires from 500 to 700 donors and added high-resolution HLA genotyping to study TCR occurrence patterns. All discovery cohort repertoires had been generated using a single sequencing platform. In the later analysis, no new phenotypic data were used to find candidate immune exposures; instead, reliance was placed on TCR beta sequences and their occurrence across donors.

On the study overall, not on this receptor specifically: Some IMGT-functional V segments, including TRBV6-2 and TRBV6-3, could not be told apart with the 87-base-pair reads, so those segments were excluded. For the cohort, immune exposure information was limited to CMV serostatus. Because HLA typing was unavailable for some donors at each locus, only the typed subset was used in association tests. Cytomegalovirus status was reported to be diagnosed by the classifier with high specificity and sensitivity in both the original and validation cohorts. Correlated functional status among segregating V segments might reflect linkage disequilibrium, but an unknown experimental factor could not be ruled out. In a later analysis, most CMV-associated TCR beta chains were found to appear HLA-restricted, with HLA associations seemingly driven largely by CMV exposure. In a later analysis, HLA-associated TCR beta chains were found to be more clonally expanded and to have lower generation probabilities than equally common non-associated chains. Most TCR sequences were seen in very few donors, while some public TCRs were found in many individuals. A later analysis reported that several top co-occurrence clusters appeared linked to parvovirus B19, influenza, CMV and Epstein-Barr virus. The authors suggested that the approach could potentially be generalized to other disease states and immunological phenotypes. Because counts were too low, around 18 rarely observed V segments, including chromosome 9 orphons, were left out of the earlier analysis of over 550 of the donors. A cluster of highly shared sequence variants was judged likely to represent a technical artifact of the sequencing pipeline. A later genetic analysis associated a missense DCLRE1C variant with V-gene and J-gene trimming of TCR beta chains, and an independent cohort replicated the association. An earlier analysis of approximately 590 of the donors showed that most TCR beta V segments appeared in productive rearrangements either about 90% or about 30% of the time, which broadly matched IMGT annotations. A few of the identified cytomegalovirus-associated TCR beta chains were confirmed in vitro to be specific for cytomegalovirus antigens. Compared with the approximately 670-donor mean, donors in an Asian-associated ancestry cluster had fewer N-insertions in productive TCRs, according to a later genetic analysis. Only TCR beta chains were sequenced in this cohort, and the absence of alpha or paired-chain data limited detectable features. Sequencing depth was assumed to be roughly uniform across donors in the presence/absence analyses, though that assumption may not hold. A further reported finding was that TCR beta sequences accurately predicted the HLA-A and HLA-B alleles for most subjects in the first cohort. Assigning TCR associations to individual alleles was difficult when HLA alleles, especially DR and DQ, strongly co-occurred. The study gave a list of roughly 150 TCR beta chains associated with cytomegalovirus. A later analysis associated 16,951 TCR beta sequences with specific HLA alleles at a false discovery rate of 0.05. In a later analysis, TCR association rates were found to vary across HLA loci, with the most associated TCRs seen for DRB1 alleles and the fewest for HLA-C alleles.

Recombination connected TRBV11-3 to TRBJ2-1, with a tentative D gene TRBD2 over 6 matching bases. The sequencing input was PBMCs. This sequence originates from a human donor in good health. Here is the DNA: TGTGCCAGCAGCTTGGGAGGCGGGGTGGCGCAGTTCTTC. The translation is CASSLGGGVAQFF.